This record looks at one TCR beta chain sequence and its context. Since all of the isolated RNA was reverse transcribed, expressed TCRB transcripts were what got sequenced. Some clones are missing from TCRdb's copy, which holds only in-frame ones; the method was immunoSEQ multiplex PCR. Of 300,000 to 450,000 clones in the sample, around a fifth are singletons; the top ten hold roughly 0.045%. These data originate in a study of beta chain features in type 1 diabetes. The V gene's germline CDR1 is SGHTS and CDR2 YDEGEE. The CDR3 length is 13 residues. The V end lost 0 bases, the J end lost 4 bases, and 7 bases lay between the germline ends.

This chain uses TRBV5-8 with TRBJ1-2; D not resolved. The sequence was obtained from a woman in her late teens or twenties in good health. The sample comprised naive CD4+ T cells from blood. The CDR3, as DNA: TGTGCCAGCAGCTTGGACTCCTTCTATGGCTACACCTTC. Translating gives CASSLDSFYGYTF.